Presented here are 28 T cell receptor beta chains from one specimen sequenced in a study of blood T cell repertoires in COVID-19. This table comes from immunoSEQ multiplex PCR, and its TCRdb copy is limited to in-frame clones, with some not included. The table includes around 200,000 clones, about 90% detected once. Sequenced: peripheral blood. These receptor sequences come from a woman in her sixties with COVID-19, enrolled during active disease.

This chain joins TRBV11-3 and TRBJ2-5; 10 bases match TRBD1. Germline V gene sequence: CDR1 SGHNT, CDR2 YENEEA. V gave up 5 bases and J gave up 0 bases; unmatched junction bases: 6. The CDR3 is made up of 16 amino acids. The CDR3: CASSDWTGGNQETQYF. DNA for the CDR3: TGTGCCAGCAGCGACTGGACAGGGGGGAACCAAGAGACCCAGTACTTC.

V and J are TRBV5-6 and TRBJ1-6, with D possibly TRBD1 on 5 matching bases. This CDR3 is built from 14 residues. V lost 4 bases and J 5 bases, leaving 10 bases between the germline ends. From germline, CDR1 is SGHDT and CDR2 YYEEEE. CDR3 sequence reads: CASSPGLNNSPLHF. CDR3 DNA sequence: TGTGCCAGCAGCCCGGGACTCAATAATTCACCCCTCCACTTT.

V is TRBV9 and J is TRBJ1-1; D gene uncertain. The V end was cut by 4 bases, the J end by 6 bases, with 13 bases between. The CDR3 runs to 13 residues. From germline, CDR1 is SGDLS and CDR2 YYNGEE. CDR3 coding DNA: TGTGCCAGCAGCTACGGAGTAAGGTCTGAAGCTTTCTTT. Translated: CASSYGVRSEAFF.

In its sample, this clone was seen a few times. The sample contains more than one DNA sequence encoding this CDR3. The genes are TRBV7-8 and TRBJ1-5; D gene uncertain. The CDR3 consists of 14 residues. Trimming took 1 base from V and 1 from J, leaving 5 bases between them. From germline, CDR1 is SGHVS and CDR2 FQNEAQ. The CDR3, as DNA: TGTGCCAGCAGCTTAGTGGGCAGCAATCAGCCCCAGCATTTT. This translates into CASSLVGSNQPQHF.

The chain carries TRBV7-2 and TRBJ2-1; TRBD2 aligns across 7 bases. The CDR3 has 16 residues. Germline CDR1 reads SGHTA; CDR2 reads FQGNSA. V gave up 5 bases and J gave up 6 bases; unmatched junction bases: 13. The CDR3 is CASSTEAGLTSNEQFF. The CDR3, as DNA: TGTGCCAGCAGCACCGAAGCGGGACTAACTTCCAATGAGCAGTTCTTC. Combining the CDR3 with reference TRBV7-2 and TRBJ2-1 gives the whole variable domain GAGVSQSPSNKVTEKGKDVELRCDPISGHTALYWYRQSLGQGLEFLIYFQGNSAPDKSGLPSDRFSAERTGGSVSTLTIQRTQQEDSAVYLCASSTEAGLTSNEQFFGPGTRLTVL.

J is TRBJ2-3 and V is TRBV6-5; D unclear. The V gene lost 0 bases and the J gene lost 4 bases, with 14 bases spanning the gap. In germline, CDR1 is MNHEY, CDR2 SVGAGI. This CDR3 is built from 16 residues. The CDR3 is CASSYSASSPSDTQYF. Written as DNA, the CDR3 is TGTGCCAGCAGTTACTCGGCCAGTTCCCCCTCAGATACGCAGTATTTT.

This chain links TRBV7-2 with TRBJ2-3; D ambiguous. This CDR3 comprises 16 residues. Germline values: CDR1 SGHTA, CDR2 FQGNSA. Trimming stripped 2 bases from V and 0 bases from J, with 12 bases between. CDR3 sequence (DNA): TGTGCCAGCAGCTTAATGCGGCGGTCTAGCACAGATACGCAGTATTTT. Its protein product is CASSLMRRSSTDTQYF.

The count of this clone is one. This chain links TRBV28 with TRBJ1-2; 7 positions agree with TRBD1. CDR1 MDHEN and CDR2 SYDVKM come from the germline V gene. CDR3 size: 13 residues. J was trimmed by 4 bases and V by 5 bases; bases with no gene match: 4. This CDR3 is CASSRGQAYGYTF. For the CDR3, the DNA is TGTGCCAGCAGTCGAGGACAGGCCTATGGCTACACCTTC.

This clone was picked up one time. Germline and junction disagree at one end, which may indicate a read error. The J gene is TRBJ2-3, the V gene TRBV7-7; 8 positions agree with TRBD1. The CDR3 is made up of 14 amino acids. Germline V CDR1 and CDR2: SSHAT, FNYEAQ (reference sequence). Written as DNA, the CDR3 is TGTGCTAGCAGCTCCGGACAGGGTTCAGATACGCAGTATTTT. Protein product: CASSSGQGSDTQYF.

The chain combines TRBV13 with TRBJ2-3; D is possibly TRBD2 (5 bases). Between the trimmed V and J ends, which lost 5 bases and 2 bases, there was a span of 17 bases. The CDR3 loop spans 16 amino acids. Germline V gene lookup returns CDR1 PRHDT and CDR2 FYEKMQ (reference sequence). DNA for the CDR3: TGTGCCAGCAGCATCCTTAGGACTGGCAACACAGATACGCAGTATTTT. Its translation is CASSILRTGNTDTQYF.

The chain joins TRBV25-1 to TRBJ1-6; D not resolved. The CDR3 length is 16 residues. V was trimmed by 6 bases and J by 0 bases, leaving 12 bases between them. Germline V gene data show CDR1 as MGHDK and CDR2 as SYGVNS. In DNA form, the CDR3 reads TGTGCCAGCAGCGGGGATAGGAGCTCCTATAATTCACCCCTCCACTTT. Its translation is CASSGDRSSYNSPLHF. Full variable domain (remainder filled in from reference TRBV25-1 and TRBJ1-6): EADIYQTPRYLVIGTGKKITLECSQTMGHDKMYWYQQDPGMELHLIHYSYGVNSTEKGDLSSESTVSRIRTEHFPLTLESARPSHTSQYLCASSGDRSSYNSPLHFGNGTRLTVT.

For this clone: Other DNA variants within this sample encode the same CDR3. This rearrangement joins TRBV7-2 to TRBJ1-5; D uncertain. V was cut by 1 base and J by 6 bases, with 13 bases left in between. CDR1 and CDR2 (germline): SGHTA, FQGNSA. The CDR3 length is 15 residues. This CDR3 reads CASSLVPGVGQPQHF. DNA of the CDR3: TGTGCCAGCAGCTTAGTGCCCGGGGTCGGTCAGCCCCAGCATTTT.

The chain joins TRBV5-4 to TRBJ1-4; D unresolved. The germline gives CDR1 SGHNT, CDR2 YYREEE (reference sequence). The CDR3 is 14 residues long. V shed 0 bases and J shed 0 bases, with 3 bases lying between them. CDR3 DNA: TGTGCCAGCAGCTTGGAGCCAACTAATGAAAAACTGTTTTTT. It yields the protein CASSLEPTNEKLFF. Supplemented by reference TRBV5-4 and TRBJ1-4, the full variable domain reads ETGVTQSPTHLIKTRGQQVTLRCSSQSGHNTVSWYQQALGQGPQFIFQYYREEENGRGNFPPRFSGLQFPNYSSELNVNALELDDSALYLCASSLEPTNEKLFFGSGTQLSVL.

The CDR3 bases are TGTGCCAGCAGTTACCCAGGCTTTCCTGGAAACACCATATATTTT. Amino acids: CASSYPGFPGNTIYF. V is TRBV5-4 and J is TRBJ1-3; the D is unclear. Germline V gives CDR1 SGHNT, CDR2 YYREEE (reference sequence). The CDR3 totals 15 residues. Trimming stripped 5 bases from V and 2 bases from J, with 14 bases between.

The rearrangement links TRBV5-8 to TRBJ1-1; D unclear. Trimming removed 4 bases from V and 1 base from J, with 8 bases in between. The CDR3 totals 13 residues. Germline V lookup: CDR1 SGHTS, CDR2 YDEGEE. The CDR3 DNA reads as TGTGCCAGCAGCCTATTGCGGAACACTGAAGCTTTCTTT. Amino acid sequence: CASSLLRNTEAFF.

This chain connects TRBV5-4 to TRBJ2-2; D is perhaps TRBD2 (6 bases). Germline V gene sequence: CDR1 SGHNT, CDR2 YYREEE (reference sequence). Trimming took 0 bases from V and 2 from J, leaving 14 bases between them. The CDR3 contains 17 residues. CDR3 sequence (DNA): TGTGCCAGCAGCTTGGGGGGTAGCGGTTATAACACCGGGGAGCTGTTTTTT. Encoded protein: CASSLGGSGYNTGELFF.

The chain links TRBV29-1 to TRBJ1-2, with 12 bases that match TRBD1. Germline V lookup: CDR1 SQVTM, CDR2 ANQGSEA. V was pared by 6 bases and J by 7 bases, with 6 bases of the junction left unmatched. The CDR3 runs to 13 residues. The CDR3 sequence: CSVARDRGLGYTF. The CDR3 DNA is TGCAGCGTCGCCCGGGACAGGGGGCTTGGCTACACCTTC. Complete variable domain (other parts from reference TRBV29-1 and TRBJ1-2): SAVISQKPSRDICQRGTSLTIQCQVDSQVTMMFWYRQQPGQSLTLIATANQGSEATYESGFVIDKFPISRPNLTFSTLTVSNMSPEDSSIYLCSVARDRGLGYTFGSGTRLTVV.

The CDR3, as DNA: TGTGCCAGCAGACAAAGAGGGGTACAGGGGGAAAACACCATATATTTT. Protein product: CASRQRGVQGENTIYF. This chain uses TRBV3-1 (or the pseudogene TRBV3-2) with TRBJ1-3, with 8 bases matching TRBD1. The CDR3 contains 16 residues. Germline V gene data show CDR1 as LGHDT and CDR2 as YNNKEL (reference sequence). Unmatched junction bases numbered 13, after V lost 6 bases and J lost 6 bases.

This clone turned up a few times. The chain has TRBV27 and TRBJ1-1; D may be TRBD1 (5 bases). V was trimmed by 3 bases and J by 1 base, leaving 27 bases between them. The CDR3 contains 20 residues. CDR1 and CDR2 (germline): MNHEY, SMNVEV (reference sequence). CDR3 nucleotides: TGTGCCAGCAGTTTTGGATACAGGCCCCGTTCCGATAGCCAGAACACTGAAGCTTTCTTT. Its translation is CASSFGYRPRSDSQNTEAFF.

V usage is TRBV4-3 and J usage is TRBJ1-2; the match to TRBD1 covers 7 bases. V lost 3 bases, J lost 8 bases, and 18 bases stayed unmatched. The length of the CDR3 is 17 residues. Germline CDR1 LGHNA, CDR2 YSLEER. This CDR3 reads CASSQLLPGQTNGGYTF. The CDR3 DNA follows: TGCGCCAGCAGCCAGTTATTACCGGGACAGACAAACGGGGGCTACACCTTC.

J is TRBJ1-5 and V is TRBV2; no clear D. CDR1 and CDR2 from the germline V gene are SNHLY and FYNNEI. Trimming took off 5 bases at V and 11 bases at J, with 16 bases between the two ends. This CDR3 has 13 amino acids. CDR3 in amino acids: CASSSQALGAQHF. In nucleotides, the CDR3 is TGTGCCAGCAGTTCACAAGCGTTGGGAGCCCAGCATTTT.

J is TRBJ2-3 and V is TRBV6-4, with 8 nucleotides matching TRBD2. Unmatched junction bases numbered 3, after V lost 6 bases and J lost 1 base. Germline V CDR1 and CDR2: MRHNA, SNTAGT. CDR3 length: 14 amino acids. CDR3 sequence reads: CASSRGGRTDTQYF. CDR3 coding DNA: TGTGCCAGCAGCCGCGGGGGGCGCACAGATACGCAGTATTTT.

In this sample, this clone turned up once. This chain joins TRBV4-3 and TRBJ2-1; the match to TRBD2 covers 7 bases. The ends lost 0 bases at V and 0 bases at J; junction bases unmatched: 11. CDR1 is LGHNA, CDR2 YSLEER, per germline. The CDR3 contains 19 residues. The CDR3 DNA sequence: TGCGCCAGCAGCCAAGATTCTAGCGGACCTTTAAGCTCCTACAATGAGCAGTTCTTC. Its translation is CASSQDSSGPLSSYNEQFF.

CDR3 in amino acids: CSASGLAGRWGAYEQYF. DNA of the CDR3: TGCAGTGCTAGTGGTCTAGCGGGAAGGTGGGGGGCCTACGAGCAGTACTTC. The V call is TRBV20-1, the J call TRBJ2-7; 9 bases line up with TRBD2. The germline gives CDR1 DFQATT, CDR2 SNEGSKA (reference sequence). The CDR3 extends over 17 amino acids. V dropped 3 bases and J dropped 2; count of bases not matched to a gene: 14.

The chain uses TRBV7-9 and TRBJ2-1, with D tentatively TRBD1 (6 bases). The CDR3 extends over 17 amino acids. V gave up 6 bases and J gave up 0 bases, with 18 bases separating them. Germline V gene data show CDR1 as SEHNR and CDR2 as FQNEAQ (reference sequence). CDR3 in DNA: TGTGCCAGCAGTCGATGGTTCCGGGACAACTCCTACAATGAGCAGTTCTTC. The encoded protein is CASSRWFRDNSYNEQFF.

The V and J genes are TRBV7-9 and TRBJ2-2; 10 bases align to TRBD1. CDR3 length: 18 amino acids. V was pared by 5 bases and J by 2 bases, with 11 bases of the junction left unmatched. CDR1 SEHNR and CDR2 FQNEAQ come from the germline V gene (reference sequence). The CDR3 DNA follows: TGTGCCAGCAGCCTACGACCGGACAGGGGGTTTAACACCGGGGAGCTGTTTTTT. This sequence encodes CASSLRPDRGFNTGELFF.

This clone has a handful of counts. J is TRBJ2-7 and V is TRBV4-1; possible D gene TRBD2, 5 bases. Looked up from germline, CDR1 is MGHRA and CDR2 is YSYEKL. V lost 1 base and J lost 0, with 13 bases in between. The CDR3 has 16 amino acids. The DNA for the CDR3 is TGCGCCAGCAGCCAAGGCCCCCAGAGGGCCTCCTACGAGCAGTACTTC. Protein sequence: CASSQGPQRASYEQYF.

The rearrangement uses TRBV4-1 and TRBJ2-7, with a possible D match to TRBD2 (6 bases). The germline V gene encodes CDR1 MGHRA and CDR2 YSYEKL. Trimming took off 4 bases at V and 3 bases at J, with 13 bases between the two ends. The CDR3 has 14 amino acids. CDR3 protein: CASSRGESLYEQYF. In DNA form, the CDR3 reads TGCGCCAGCAGCCGGGGGGAAAGTCTCTACGAGCAGTACTTC.